This T cell receptor (beta chain) was obtained from a study of T cells after somatic rescue of genetic block. Clones were sequenced by immunoSEQ multiplex PCR, and TCRdb holds only the in-frame ones, with some missing. The sample holds about 70,000 clones, approximately 90% seen once. The CDR3 consists of 14 residues. The V gene's germline CDR1 is MNHEY and CDR2 SVGAGI. The ends were cut back, 6 bases at V and 0 bases at J, with 12 bases in the middle. The sequence derives from a man aged 40-49 years. This chain links TRBV6-5 with TRBJ2-7; D remains ambiguous. The sequenced sample was peripheral blood mononuclear cells (PBMCs). The CDR3, as DNA: TGTGCCAGCAGCCTTACCTTGAGCTCCTACGAGCAGTACTTC. It is translated as CASSLTLSSYEQYF.